This T cell receptor (beta chain) came from a study of glioma-infiltrating T cells after dendritic cell vaccination. Study-level information: Dendritic cells derived from monocytes and pulsed with autologous tumor lysate formed the vaccine. Patients received three intradermal dendritic cell vaccine injections at biweekly intervals.

This clone was found a few times. The primer mix had 60 V beta and 13 J beta primers. This table comes from immunoSEQ multiplex PCR, and its TCRdb copy is limited to in-frame clones, with some not included. This table has tens of thousands of clones, 85% to 90% appearing once. The CDR3 contains 16 residues. J was trimmed by 4 bases and V by 4 bases; bases with no gene match: 9. CDR1 and CDR2 from the germline V gene are SGHNT and YYREEE (reference sequence). PBMC sampling occurred before vaccination, two weeks after the third dose, and at progression. The starting material was blood, obtained before dendritic cell vaccination. The chain is built from TRBV5-4 and TRBJ1-2; 11 bases agree with TRBD1. This TCR was sampled from a human donor with glioblastoma. The CDR3 spells CASSPGQGATSYGYTF. The CDR3 DNA is TGTGCCAGCAGCCCTGGACAGGGGGCGACGAGCTATGGCTACACCTTC.